The source of this T cell receptor beta chain is a study of CD8 T cells in Susac syndrome. Overall study: At the time of blood draw, patients with Susac syndrome were therapy-naive, receiving corticosteroids, or receiving intravenous immunoglobulin alone. Study outcomes and limitations: Within Susac syndrome CD4+ T cell repertoires, clonal expansion was not evident.

An amount of RNA that ranged from roughly 0.45 to 1 ug was reverse transcribed with random hexamers. TCRdb reprocessed the immunoSEQ multiplex PCR reads with MiXCR, giving one entry per CDR3 protein. The sample lists 150,000 or so distinct CDR3 sequences; approximately 95% were seen once. Of note for this clonotype: The target antigen is unknown.

This CDR3 contains 13 residues. Germline CDR1 reads DFQATT; CDR2 reads SNEGSKA (reference sequence). V was clipped by 3 bases and J by 10 bases, with 18 bases between them. The CD8+ and CD4+ T cells were negatively isolated, with the TEMRA cells enriched by FACS. The sequence was collected from a human donor with Susac syndrome. The sequenced sample was CD4+ T cells from PBMCs. The chain couples TRBV20-1 to TRBJ1-1; possibly TRBD1 for D (6 bases). The CDR3 DNA follows: TGCAGTGCTAGCGCGCCAACAGGGAGGGGAGCTTTCTTT. Encoded protein: CSASAPTGRGAFF.